This TCR beta chain was found in a study of T-cell memory formation after mild COVID-19. Study outcomes and limitations: Mainly in CM and EM were contracting CD4+ clones; CD8+ were in EMRA. A second wave expanding day 15 to 37 was CD4+-biased; contracting clones were balanced.

Per the germline V gene, CDR1 is SGHRS and CDR2 is YFSETQ. The CDR3 is 14 residues long. Trimming cost V 3 bases and J 1 base, with 7 bases left between them. TCRdb re-derived calls from the 5' RACE reads in MiXCR, one entry per CDR3 protein. In the table there are 250,000 to 300,000 distinct CDR3 sequences, 15% to 20% of which are singletons. This clonotype was found a few times. What it recognizes is unknown. The rearrangement uses TRBV5-1 and TRBJ2-2; D may be TRBD1 or TRBD2 (5 bases each). This clonotype was obtained from a man between 18 and 35 years old who had mild COVID-19 (a few samples of this study predate the infection). Cell type and time point are not known. The sequenced sample was PBMCs or a T cell subset sorted from them (not recorded which). Written as DNA, the CDR3 is TGCGCCAGCAGCTGGGGACGGAACACCGGGGAGCTGTTTTTT. This gives the protein CASSWGRNTGELFF.